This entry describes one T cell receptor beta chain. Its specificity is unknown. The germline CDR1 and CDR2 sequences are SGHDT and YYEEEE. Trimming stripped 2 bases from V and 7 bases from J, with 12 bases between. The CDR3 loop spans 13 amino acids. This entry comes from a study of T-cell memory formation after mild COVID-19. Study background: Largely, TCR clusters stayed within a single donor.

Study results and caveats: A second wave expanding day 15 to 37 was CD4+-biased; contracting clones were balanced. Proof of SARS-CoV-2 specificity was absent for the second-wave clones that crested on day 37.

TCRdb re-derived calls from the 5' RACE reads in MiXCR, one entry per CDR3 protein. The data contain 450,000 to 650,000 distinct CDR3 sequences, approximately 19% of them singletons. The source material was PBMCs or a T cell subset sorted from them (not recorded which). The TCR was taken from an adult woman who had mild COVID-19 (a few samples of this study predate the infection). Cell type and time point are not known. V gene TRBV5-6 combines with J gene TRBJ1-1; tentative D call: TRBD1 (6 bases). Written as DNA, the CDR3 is TGTGCCAGCAGCTTTGGGACACCCCTTGAAGCTTTCTTT. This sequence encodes CASSFGTPLEAFF.